One and the same sample provided the 8 T cell receptor beta chains below, sequenced in a study of tumor and adjacent non-tumor tissue in lung cancer. TCRbeta libraries were built with three rounds of nested PCR, modified from ARM-PCR. TCRdb processed the multiplex PCR reads anew with MiXCR; each CDR3 protein has one entry. The profile covers about 66,000 distinct CDR3 sequences, with around 73% appearing a single time and approximately 28% taken by the ten largest. No cell sorting was done before RNA was extracted from the tissue. Input material: lung tumor tissue. These receptors were obtained from a man between 60 and 70 years old with non-small cell lung cancer.

This clonotype showed up many times. DNA of the CDR3: TGTGCCAGCAGCCGAGACAGGGTTGCTGAGGATGAGCAGTTCTTC. Its translation: CASSRDRVAEDEQFF. J is TRBJ2-1 and V is TRBV12-3 or TRBV12-4, with 7 bases matching TRBD1. The length of the CDR3 is 15 residues. V shed 6 bases and J 8 bases; nucleotides not matched to a gene: 13.

Concerning this clonotype: The junction departs from the called germline gene at one end, perhaps through a read error. The rearrangement links TRBV20-1 to TRBJ2-7, with a weak D call TRBD2 (5 bases). Germline loops: CDR1 DFQATT, CDR2 SNEGSKA (reference sequence). This CDR3 is built from 12 residues. For the CDR3, the DNA is TGTATTGCGAGGGATAGACCCGACGAGCAGTACTTC. Its translation is CIARDRPDEQYF.

With regard to this clonotype: This may be a read error, as it is one base from a much larger clone. The chain joins TRBV5-1 to TRBJ1-1, with D possibly matching TRBD1 (5 bases). In germline, CDR1 is SGHRS, CDR2 YFSETQ. The CDR3 extends over 15 amino acids. CDR3 nucleotides: TGCGACAGCAGCTCAGGCGGGGGGATTAACACTGAAGCTTTCTTT. This encodes CDSSSGGGINTEAFF.

As concerns this clonotype: At one end, the junction sequence differs from germline, possibly due to a read error. This rearrangement joins TRBV6-1 to TRBJ1-5, with D unresolved. The CDR3 loop spans 13 amino acids. Germline assignment: CDR1 MNHNS and CDR2 SASEGT. The CDR3 nucleotides read TGTGCCAGAAGACGGGCCGGTCTCTGGCCCCAGGATTTT. This translates into CARRRAGLWPQDF.

The rearrangement uses TRBV5-5 and TRBJ1-4, with a possible D match to TRBD1 (5 bases). Germline V gene sequence: CDR1 SGHKS, CDR2 YYEKEE (reference sequence). V lost 4 bases and J lost 7, with 17 bases in between. The CDR3 runs 15 residues. The CDR3 nucleotides are TGTGCCAGCAGCATCTGGTCAGGGAGAGGTGAAAAACTGTTTTTT. This codes for CASSIWSGRGEKLFF.

To note about this clonotype: This CDR3 is missing its conserved last phenylalanine or tryptophan, likely due to a read error. The CDR3 DNA is TGTGCCAGCAGCCAAGGAACAGGGGCGACGGAGACCCAGTACGTC. Its translation is CASSQGTGATETQYV. V is TRBV14 and J is TRBJ2-5, with 7 bases matching TRBD1. The junction had 7 bases not matched to a gene; V was cut back by 1 base and J by 5 bases. From germline, CDR1 is SGHDN and CDR2 FVKESK. The CDR3 runs 15 residues.

To note about this clonotype: The conserved closing phenylalanine or tryptophan is absent in this CDR3, likely reflecting a read error. This chain joins TRBV20-1 and TRBJ2-7; 8 bases line up with TRBD1. V dropped 4 bases and J dropped 4; count of bases not matched to a gene: 9. This CDR3 region has 14 residues. Germline assignment: CDR1 DFQATT and CDR2 SNEGSKA (reference sequence). CDR3 loop: CSAKAGRGRYEQYS. CDR3 DNA: TGCAGTGCTAAAGCGGGCAGGGGGCGATACGAGCAGTACTCC.

The chain combines TRBV28 with TRBJ2-5; D not certain. From germline, CDR1 is MDHEN and CDR2 SYDVKM. CDR3 size: 11 residues. The CDR3 nucleotides read TGTTACAGCAGTTTAATTAGGACCCAGTACTTC. Its translation: CYSSLIRTQYF.